This T cell receptor (beta chain) was identified in a study of blood T cell repertoires in COVID-19. The CDR3 consists of 14 residues. With V trimmed by 3 bases and J by 3 bases, 4 bases remained unmatched. Germline V gene lookup returns CDR1 SGHVS and CDR2 FQNEAQ. The protocol was immunoSEQ multiplex PCR, while the TCRdb copy is restricted to in-frame clones and leaves out a portion. Of roughly 250,000 clones listed, about 90% are singletons. The material sequenced was peripheral blood. This TCR derives from a woman in her forties or fifties with acute or convalescent COVID-19. The chain joins TRBV7-8 to TRBJ1-2; 7 positions agree with TRBD1. The CDR3 DNA reads TGTGCCAGCAGCTTGGGGGACAGTTACTATGGCTACACCTTC. Protein sequence: CASSLGDSYYGYTF.